The entry below describes one T cell receptor (beta chain). The antigen remains undetermined. The data were obtained in a study of OX40 agonist ivuxolimab in advanced cancers. General study findings and limits: Expanded peripheral T cell antigen specificity was not determined.

Generated by immunoSEQ multiplex PCR, the TCRdb table keeps only in-frame clones and is missing some. The sample includes over 40,000 clones, 84% of them seen just once. Sequenced material: CD4+ or CD8+ T cells sorted from blood, taken in a trial of the OX40 agonist ivuxolimab. The origin of this receptor is an adult with an advanced solid tumor such as melanoma, head and neck, liver or kidney cancer.

CDR3 sequence (DNA): TGTGCCAGCACCGCAGGGGGGACATTCGACTCACCCCTCCACTTT. This sequence encodes CASTAGGTFDSPLHF. The chain has TRBV6-6 and TRBJ1-6; 7 bases match TRBD1. This CDR3 is built from 15 residues. Trimming at V came to 7 bases and at J to 10 bases, leaving 13 bases not matched to a gene. Per the germline V gene, CDR1 is MNHNY and CDR2 is SVGAGI (reference sequence).